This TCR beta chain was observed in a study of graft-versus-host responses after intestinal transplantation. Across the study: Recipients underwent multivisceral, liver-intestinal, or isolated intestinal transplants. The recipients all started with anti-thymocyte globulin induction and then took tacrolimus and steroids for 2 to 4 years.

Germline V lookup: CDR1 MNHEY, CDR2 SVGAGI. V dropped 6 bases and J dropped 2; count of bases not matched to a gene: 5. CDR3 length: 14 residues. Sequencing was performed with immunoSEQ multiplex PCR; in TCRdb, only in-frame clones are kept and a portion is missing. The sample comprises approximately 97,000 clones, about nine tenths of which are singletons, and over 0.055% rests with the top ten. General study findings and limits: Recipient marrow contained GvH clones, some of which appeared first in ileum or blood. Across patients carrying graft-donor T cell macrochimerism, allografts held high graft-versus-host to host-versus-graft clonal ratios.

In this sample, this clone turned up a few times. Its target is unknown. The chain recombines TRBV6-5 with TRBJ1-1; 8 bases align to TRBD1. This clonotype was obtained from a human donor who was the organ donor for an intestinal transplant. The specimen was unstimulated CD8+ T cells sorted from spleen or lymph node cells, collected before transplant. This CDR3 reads CASSATGGNTEAFF. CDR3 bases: TGTGCCAGCAGCGCAACAGGGGGAAACACTGAAGCTTTCTTT.